The source of this TCR beta chain is a study of shared clonotypes between healthy human individuals. Findings of the study overall: Among donors, sharing of clonotypes was expected to be affected by sequencing depth. Non-shared clonotypes showed lower generation probabilities than clonotypes common to all four donors. Even with large depth, rarefaction showed that sorted-subset sequencing was incomplete. Researchers sampled blood only, noting tissue repertoires likely differ.

TCRdb keeps only in-frame clones here, not all; method: immunoSEQ multiplex PCR. Of about 2.4 million clones listed, 93% are singletons. About this clone: Its antigen is not identified.

CDR1 and CDR2 from the germline V gene are GTSNPN and SVGIG (reference sequence). The CDR3 length is 12 residues. V gave up 3 bases and J gave up 9 bases, with 12 bases separating them. This sequence joins TRBV30 and TRBJ1-5; the D is unclear. This clonotype was obtained from a man younger than 30 in good health. Some clones in this sample may be carry-over from other donors' samples. Input material: naive CD4+ T cells from PBMCs. The subset was: CD45RA+ positively selected. CDR3 loop: CAWSADEGPQHF. CDR3 in DNA: TGTGCCTGGAGCGCAGACGAGGGGCCCCAGCATTTT.